This T cell receptor beta chain derives from a study of cytomegalovirus exposure and HLA in healthy donors. 13 Jbeta primers and 60 Vbeta primers were used for the PCR. This table comes from immunoSEQ multiplex PCR, and its TCRdb copy is limited to in-frame clones, with some not included. Counted here are tens of thousands of clones, about four fifths occurring once; the ten biggest clones make up 5.5% to 8%. CDR1 is MNHEY and CDR2 is SVGAGI in the germline V gene. Trimming removed 0 bases from V and 10 bases from J, with 13 bases in between. There are 14 residues in the CDR3. This clonotype originated in a young man in good health and CMV-seronegative. The chain recombines TRBV6-5 with TRBJ2-1; D unclear. The sample consisted of PBMCs. In DNA, the CDR3 is TGTGCCAGCAGTTACTCGAGGTTGGATCGGGAGCAGTTCTTC. It encodes CASSYSRLDREQFF.